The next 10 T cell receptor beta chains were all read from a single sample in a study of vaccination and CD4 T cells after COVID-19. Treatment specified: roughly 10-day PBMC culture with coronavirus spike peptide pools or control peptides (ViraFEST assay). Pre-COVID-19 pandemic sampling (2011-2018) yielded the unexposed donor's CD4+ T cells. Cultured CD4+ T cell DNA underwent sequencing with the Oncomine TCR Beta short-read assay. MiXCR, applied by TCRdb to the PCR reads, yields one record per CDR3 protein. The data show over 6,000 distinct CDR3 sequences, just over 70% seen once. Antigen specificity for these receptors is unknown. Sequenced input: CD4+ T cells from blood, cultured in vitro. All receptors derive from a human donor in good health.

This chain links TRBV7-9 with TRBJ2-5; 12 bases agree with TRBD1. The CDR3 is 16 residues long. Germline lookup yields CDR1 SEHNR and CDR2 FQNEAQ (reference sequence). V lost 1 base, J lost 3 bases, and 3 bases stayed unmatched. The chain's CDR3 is CASSLGDRGLKETQYF. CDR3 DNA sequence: TGTGCCAGCAGCTTAGGGGACAGGGGGCTGAAAGAGACCCAGTACTTC.

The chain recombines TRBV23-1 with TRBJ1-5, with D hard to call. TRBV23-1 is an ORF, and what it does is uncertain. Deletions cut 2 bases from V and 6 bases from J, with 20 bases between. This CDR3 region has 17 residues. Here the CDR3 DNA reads TGCGCCAGCAGTCAACCCGCCCCGGGAAGTAGTGGTCAGCCCCAGCATTTT. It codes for CASSQPAPGSSGQPQHF.

CDR3 in DNA: TGTGCCAGCAGTGTAGGACAGCGCTCTGGAAACACCATATATTTT. Encoded protein: CASSVGQRSGNTIYF. The chain joins TRBV6-1 to TRBJ1-3; maybe TRBD1 (6 bases). With 4 bases removed from V and 0 bases from J, the gap between germline ends came to 10 bases. The CDR3 extends over 15 amino acids. Germline V lookup: CDR1 MNHNS, CDR2 SASEGT.

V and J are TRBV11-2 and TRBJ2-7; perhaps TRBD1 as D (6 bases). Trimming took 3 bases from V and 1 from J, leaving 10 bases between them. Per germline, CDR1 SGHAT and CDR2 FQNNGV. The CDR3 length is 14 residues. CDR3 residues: CASSFPGQSYEQYF. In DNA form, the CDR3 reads TGTGCCAGCAGCTTTCCGGGACAATCCTACGAGCAGTACTTC.

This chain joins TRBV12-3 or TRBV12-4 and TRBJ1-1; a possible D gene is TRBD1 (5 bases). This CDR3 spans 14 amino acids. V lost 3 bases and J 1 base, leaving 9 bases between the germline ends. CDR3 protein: CASSFMGPNTEAFF. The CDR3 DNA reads TGTGCCAGCAGTTTTATGGGACCGAACACTGAAGCTTTCTTT.

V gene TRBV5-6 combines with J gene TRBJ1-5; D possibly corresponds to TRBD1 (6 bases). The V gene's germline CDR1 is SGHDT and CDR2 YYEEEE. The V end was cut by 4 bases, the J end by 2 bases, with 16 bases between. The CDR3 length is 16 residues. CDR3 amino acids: CASSTAPGGGNQPQHF. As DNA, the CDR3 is TGTGCCAGCAGCACGGCCCCGGGGGGCGGCAATCAGCCCCAGCATTTT.

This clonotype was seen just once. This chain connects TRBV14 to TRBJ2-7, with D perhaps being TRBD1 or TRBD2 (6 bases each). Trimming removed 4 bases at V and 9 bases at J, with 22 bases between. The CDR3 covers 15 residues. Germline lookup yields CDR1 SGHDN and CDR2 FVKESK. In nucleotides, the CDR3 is TGTGCCAGCAGCCCACTGCCTGGAGGGGGGAGTAGGCAGTACTTC. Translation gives CASSPLPGGGSRQYF.

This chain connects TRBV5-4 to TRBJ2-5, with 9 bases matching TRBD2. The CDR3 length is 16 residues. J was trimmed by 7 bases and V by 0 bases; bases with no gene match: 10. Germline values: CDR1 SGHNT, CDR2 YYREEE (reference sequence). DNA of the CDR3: TGTGCCAGCAGCTTGGTCGGAGGAGCGGGGGGACGGACCCAGTACTTC. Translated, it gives CASSLVGGAGGRTQYF.

The CDR3 DNA reads as TGTGCCTGGAGTTTAAGCTCTAGCACAGATACGCAGTATTTT. It is translated as CAWSLSSSTDTQYF. This chain links TRBV30 with TRBJ2-3; D is uncertain. The germline V gene has CDR1 GTSNPN and CDR2 SVGIG (reference sequence). Trimming pared 2 bases from V and 0 bases from J, leaving 9 bases between. The CDR3 is 14 residues long.

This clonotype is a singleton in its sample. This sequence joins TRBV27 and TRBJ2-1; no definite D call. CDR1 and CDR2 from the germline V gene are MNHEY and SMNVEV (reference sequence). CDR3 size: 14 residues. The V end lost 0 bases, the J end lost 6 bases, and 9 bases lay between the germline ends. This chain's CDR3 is CASSLSGRTNEQFF. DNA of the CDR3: TGTGCCAGCAGTTTATCGGGTCGTACCAATGAGCAGTTCTTC.